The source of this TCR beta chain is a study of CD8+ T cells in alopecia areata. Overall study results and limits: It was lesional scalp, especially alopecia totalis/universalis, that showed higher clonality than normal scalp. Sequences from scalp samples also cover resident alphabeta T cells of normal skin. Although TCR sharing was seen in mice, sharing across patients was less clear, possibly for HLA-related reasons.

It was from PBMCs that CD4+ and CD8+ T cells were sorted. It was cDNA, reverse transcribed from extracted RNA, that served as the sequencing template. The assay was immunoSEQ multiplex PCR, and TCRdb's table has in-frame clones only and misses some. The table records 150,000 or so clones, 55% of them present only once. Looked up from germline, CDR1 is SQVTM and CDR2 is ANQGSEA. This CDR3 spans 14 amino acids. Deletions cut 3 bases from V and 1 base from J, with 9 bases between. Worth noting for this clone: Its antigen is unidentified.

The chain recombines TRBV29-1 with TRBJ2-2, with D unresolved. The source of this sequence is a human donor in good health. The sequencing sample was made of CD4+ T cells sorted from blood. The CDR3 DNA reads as TGCAGCGTTGAGCGTAAGCTGAACACCGGGGAGCTGTTTTTT. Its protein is CSVERKLNTGELFF.